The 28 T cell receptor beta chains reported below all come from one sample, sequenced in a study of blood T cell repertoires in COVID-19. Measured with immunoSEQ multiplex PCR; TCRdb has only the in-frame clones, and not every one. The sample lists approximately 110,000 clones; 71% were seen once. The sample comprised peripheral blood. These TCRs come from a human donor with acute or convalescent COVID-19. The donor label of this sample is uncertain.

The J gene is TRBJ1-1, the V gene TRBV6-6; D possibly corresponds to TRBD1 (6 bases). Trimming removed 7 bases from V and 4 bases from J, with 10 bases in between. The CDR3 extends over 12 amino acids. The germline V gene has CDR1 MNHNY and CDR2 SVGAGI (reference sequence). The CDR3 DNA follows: TGTGCCAGCACAAGGGGGGGCACTGAAGCTTTCTTT. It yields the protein CASTRGGTEAFF.

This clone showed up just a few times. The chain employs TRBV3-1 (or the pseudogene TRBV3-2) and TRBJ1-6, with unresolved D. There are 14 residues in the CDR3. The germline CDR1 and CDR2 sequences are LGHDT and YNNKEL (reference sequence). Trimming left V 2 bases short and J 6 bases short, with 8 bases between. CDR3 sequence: CASSQQTFNSPLHF. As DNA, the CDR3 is TGTGCCAGCAGCCAACAGACTTTTAATTCACCCCTCCACTTT.

CDR3 region: CASSIGVSRRDQPQHF. The CDR3 nucleotides read TGTGCCAGTAGTATAGGGGTCTCCCGGAGGGATCAGCCCCAGCATTTT. The genes are TRBV19 and TRBJ1-5; D is unclear. V was trimmed by 1 base and J by 5 bases, leaving 15 bases between them. Germline V gene data show CDR1 as LNHDA and CDR2 as SQIVND (reference sequence). This CDR3 has 16 residues.

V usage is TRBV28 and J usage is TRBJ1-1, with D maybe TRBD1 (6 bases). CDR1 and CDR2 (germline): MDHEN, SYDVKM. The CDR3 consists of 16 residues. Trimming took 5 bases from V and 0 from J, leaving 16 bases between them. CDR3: CASSRFQTGLNTEAFF. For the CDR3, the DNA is TGTGCCAGCAGTCGCTTCCAGACAGGATTGAACACTGAAGCTTTCTTT.

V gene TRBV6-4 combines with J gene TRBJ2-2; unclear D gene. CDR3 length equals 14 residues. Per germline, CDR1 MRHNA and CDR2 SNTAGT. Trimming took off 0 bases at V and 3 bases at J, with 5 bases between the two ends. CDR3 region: CASSDSADTGELFF. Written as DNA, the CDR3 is TGTGCCAGCAGTGACTCGGCGGACACCGGGGAGCTGTTTTTT.

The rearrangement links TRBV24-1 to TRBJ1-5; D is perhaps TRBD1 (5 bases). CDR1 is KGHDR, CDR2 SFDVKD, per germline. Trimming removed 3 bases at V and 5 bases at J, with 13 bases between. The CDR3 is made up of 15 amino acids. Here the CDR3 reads CATSDRGLGDQPQHF. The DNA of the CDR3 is TGTGCCACCAGTGATCGGGGACTGGGGGATCAGCCCCAGCATTTT.

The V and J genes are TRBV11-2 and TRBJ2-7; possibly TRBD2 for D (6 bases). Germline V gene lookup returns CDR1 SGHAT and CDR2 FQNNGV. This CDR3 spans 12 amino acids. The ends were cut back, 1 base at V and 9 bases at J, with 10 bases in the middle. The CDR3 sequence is CASSLAQGGQYF. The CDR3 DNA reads TGTGCCAGCAGCTTAGCCCAGGGAGGGCAGTACTTC.

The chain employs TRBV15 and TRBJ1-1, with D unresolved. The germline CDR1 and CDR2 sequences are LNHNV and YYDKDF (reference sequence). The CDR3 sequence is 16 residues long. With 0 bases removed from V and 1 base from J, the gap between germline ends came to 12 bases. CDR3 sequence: CATSRDSSQPNTEAFF. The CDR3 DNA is TGTGCCACCAGCAGAGATAGCAGTCAGCCGAACACTGAAGCTTTCTTT.

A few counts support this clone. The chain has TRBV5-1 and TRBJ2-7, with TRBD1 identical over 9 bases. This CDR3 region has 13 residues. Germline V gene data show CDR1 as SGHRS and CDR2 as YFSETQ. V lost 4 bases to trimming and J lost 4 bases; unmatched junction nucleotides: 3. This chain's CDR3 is CASSRQGGYEQYF. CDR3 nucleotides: TGCGCCAGCAGCAGACAGGGGGGTTACGAGCAGTACTTC. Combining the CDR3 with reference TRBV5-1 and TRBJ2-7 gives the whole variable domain KAGVTQTPRYLIKTRGQQVTLSCSPISGHRSVSWYQQTPGQGLQFLFEYFSETQRNKGNFPGRFSGRQFSNSRSEMNVSTLELGDSALYLCASSRQGGYEQYFGPGTRLTVT.

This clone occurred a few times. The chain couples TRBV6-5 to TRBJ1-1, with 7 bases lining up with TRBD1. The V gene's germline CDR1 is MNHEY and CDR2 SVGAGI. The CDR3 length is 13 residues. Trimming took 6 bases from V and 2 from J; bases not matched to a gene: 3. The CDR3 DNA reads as TGTGCCAGCAGAGACAGGGCCAACACTGAAGCTTTCTTT. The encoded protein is CASRDRANTEAFF.

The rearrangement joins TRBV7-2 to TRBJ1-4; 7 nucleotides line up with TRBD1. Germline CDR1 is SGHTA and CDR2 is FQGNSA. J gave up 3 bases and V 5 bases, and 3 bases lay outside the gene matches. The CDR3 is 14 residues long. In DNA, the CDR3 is TGTGCCAGCAGCCCCGGGACAGCTAATGAAAAACTGTTTTTT. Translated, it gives CASSPGTANEKLFF.

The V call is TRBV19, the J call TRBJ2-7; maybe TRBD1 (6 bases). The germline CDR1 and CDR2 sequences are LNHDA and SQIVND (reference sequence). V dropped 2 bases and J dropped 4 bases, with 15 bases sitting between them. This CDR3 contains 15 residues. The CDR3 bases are TGTGCCAGTAGTATAATCGGGCGAGGGGGATACGAGCAGTACTTC. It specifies CASSIIGRGGYEQYF.

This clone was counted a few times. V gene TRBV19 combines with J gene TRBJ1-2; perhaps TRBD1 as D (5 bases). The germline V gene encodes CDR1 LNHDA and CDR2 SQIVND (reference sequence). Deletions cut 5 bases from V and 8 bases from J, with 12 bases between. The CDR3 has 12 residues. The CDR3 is CASSPRGGGYTF. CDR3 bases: TGTGCCAGTAGTCCACGCGGGGGAGGCTACACCTTC.

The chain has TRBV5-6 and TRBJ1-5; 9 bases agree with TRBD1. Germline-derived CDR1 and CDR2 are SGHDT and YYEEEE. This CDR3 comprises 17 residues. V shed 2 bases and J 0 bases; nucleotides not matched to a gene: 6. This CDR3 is CASSFSGTGYSNQPQHF. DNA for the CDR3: TGTGCCAGCAGCTTTTCGGGGACAGGGTATAGCAATCAGCCCCAGCATTTT.

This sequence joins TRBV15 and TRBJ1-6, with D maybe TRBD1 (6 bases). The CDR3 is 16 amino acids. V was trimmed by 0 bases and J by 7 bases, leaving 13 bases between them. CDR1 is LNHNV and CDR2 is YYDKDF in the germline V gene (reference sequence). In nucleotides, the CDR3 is TGTGCCACCAGCAGAGAAGTTGGGACATTGAATTCACCCCTCCACTTT. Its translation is CATSREVGTLNSPLHF.

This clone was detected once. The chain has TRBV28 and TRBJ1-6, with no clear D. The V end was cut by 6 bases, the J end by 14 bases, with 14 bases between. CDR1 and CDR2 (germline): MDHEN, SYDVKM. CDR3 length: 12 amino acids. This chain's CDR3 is CASSHSALALHF. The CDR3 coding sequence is TGTGCCAGCAGCCACAGTGCGCTGGCCCTCCACTTT.

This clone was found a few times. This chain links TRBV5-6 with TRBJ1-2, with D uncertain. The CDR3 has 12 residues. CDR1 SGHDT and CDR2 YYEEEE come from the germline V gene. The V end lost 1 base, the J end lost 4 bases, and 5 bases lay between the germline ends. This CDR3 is CASSLRGYGYTF. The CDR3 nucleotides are TGTGCCAGCAGCTTGAGAGGCTATGGCTACACCTTC.

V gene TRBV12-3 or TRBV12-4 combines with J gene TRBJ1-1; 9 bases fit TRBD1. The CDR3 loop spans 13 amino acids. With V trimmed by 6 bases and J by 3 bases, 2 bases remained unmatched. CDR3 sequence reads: CASSRTGDTEAFF. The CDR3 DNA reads TGTGCCAGCAGCAGGACAGGGGACACTGAAGCTTTCTTT.

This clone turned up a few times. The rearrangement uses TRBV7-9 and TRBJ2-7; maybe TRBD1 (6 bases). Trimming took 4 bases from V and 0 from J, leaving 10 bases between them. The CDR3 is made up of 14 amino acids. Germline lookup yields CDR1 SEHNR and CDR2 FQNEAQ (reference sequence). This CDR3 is CASSSRGRSYEQYF. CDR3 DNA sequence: TGTGCCAGCAGCTCCAGGGGCCGCTCCTACGAGCAGTACTTC.

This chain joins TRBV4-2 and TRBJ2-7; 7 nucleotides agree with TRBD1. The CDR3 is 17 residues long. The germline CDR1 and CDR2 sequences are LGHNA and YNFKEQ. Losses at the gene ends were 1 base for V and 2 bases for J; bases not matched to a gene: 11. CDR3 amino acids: CASSQGTHRQGTYEQYF. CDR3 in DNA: TGTGCCAGCAGCCAAGGCACACATAGACAGGGCACCTACGAGCAGTACTTC.

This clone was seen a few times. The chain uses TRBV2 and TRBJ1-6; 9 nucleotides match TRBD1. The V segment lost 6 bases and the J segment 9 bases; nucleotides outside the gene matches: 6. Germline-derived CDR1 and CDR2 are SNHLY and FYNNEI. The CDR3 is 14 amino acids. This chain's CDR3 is CASRRDRESSPLHF. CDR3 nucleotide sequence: TGTGCCAGCAGGAGGGACAGGGAGAGTTCACCCCTCCACTTT.

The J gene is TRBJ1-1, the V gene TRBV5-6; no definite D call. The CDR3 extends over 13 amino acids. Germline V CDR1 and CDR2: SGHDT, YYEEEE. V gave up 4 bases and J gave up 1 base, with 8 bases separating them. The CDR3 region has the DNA TGTGCCAGCAGCGCCACAGAGAACACTGAAGCTTTCTTT. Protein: CASSATENTEAFF. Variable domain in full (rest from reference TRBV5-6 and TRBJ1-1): DAGVTQSPTHLIKTRGQQVTLRCSPKSGHDTVSWYQQALGQGPQFIFQYYEEEERQRGNFPDRFSGHQFPNYSSELNVNALLLGDSALYLCASSATENTEAFFGQGTRLTVV.

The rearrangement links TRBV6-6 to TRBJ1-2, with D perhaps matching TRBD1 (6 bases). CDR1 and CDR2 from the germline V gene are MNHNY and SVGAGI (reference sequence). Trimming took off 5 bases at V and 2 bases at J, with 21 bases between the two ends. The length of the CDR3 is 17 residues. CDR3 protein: CASSLITGNVLNYGYTF. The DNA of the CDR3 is TGTGCCAGCAGTCTTATTACAGGGAATGTATTGAACTATGGCTACACCTTC.

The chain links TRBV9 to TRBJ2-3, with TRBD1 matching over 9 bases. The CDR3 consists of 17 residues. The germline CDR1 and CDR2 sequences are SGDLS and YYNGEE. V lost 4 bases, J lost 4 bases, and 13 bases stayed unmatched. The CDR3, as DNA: TGTGCCAGCAGCCTCCCAGGGCACAGGGGGCAGGCAGATACGCAGTATTTT. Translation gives CASSLPGHRGQADTQYF.

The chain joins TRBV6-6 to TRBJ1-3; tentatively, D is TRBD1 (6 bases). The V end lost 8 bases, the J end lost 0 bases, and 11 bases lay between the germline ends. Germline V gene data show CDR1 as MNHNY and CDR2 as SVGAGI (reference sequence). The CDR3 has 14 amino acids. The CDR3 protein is CASQGLRSGNTIYF. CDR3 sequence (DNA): TGTGCCAGCCAGGGGCTTCGCTCTGGAAACACCATATATTTT.

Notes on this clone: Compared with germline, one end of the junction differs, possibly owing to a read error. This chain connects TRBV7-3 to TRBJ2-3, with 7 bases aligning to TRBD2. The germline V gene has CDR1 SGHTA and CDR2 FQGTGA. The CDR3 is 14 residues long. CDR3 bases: TGTGCCAGCAGCCAGGCTCCCGGCGGGGGATCTGTAGGTTTT. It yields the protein CASSQAPGGGSVGF.

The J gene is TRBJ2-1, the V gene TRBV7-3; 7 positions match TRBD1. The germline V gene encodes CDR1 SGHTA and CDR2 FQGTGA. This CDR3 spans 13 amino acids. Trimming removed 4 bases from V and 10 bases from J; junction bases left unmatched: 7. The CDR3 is CASSSKTGTEQFF. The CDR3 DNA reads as TGTGCCAGCAGCTCAAAGACAGGGACCGAGCAGTTCTTC.

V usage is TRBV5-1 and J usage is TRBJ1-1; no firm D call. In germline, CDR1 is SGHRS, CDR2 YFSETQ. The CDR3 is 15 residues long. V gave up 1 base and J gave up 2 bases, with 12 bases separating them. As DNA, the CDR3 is TGCGCCAGCAGCTTGAATCTTCAGACTAACACTGAAGCTTTCTTT. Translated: CASSLNLQTNTEAFF. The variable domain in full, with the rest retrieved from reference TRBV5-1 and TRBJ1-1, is KAGVTQTPRYLIKTRGQQVTLSCSPISGHRSVSWYQQTPGQGLQFLFEYFSETQRNKGNFPGRFSGRQFSNSRSEMNVSTLELGDSALYLCASSLNLQTNTEAFFGQGTRLTVV.